Each of the 13 T cell receptor beta chains below was sequenced from the same sample in a study of T cell changes during pregnancy in multiple sclerosis. TCRdb's table, derived via immunoSEQ multiplex PCR, lists solely in-frame clones and lacks some. The sample consists of some 100,000 clones, about 92% of them appearing once. The starting material was peripheral blood, obtained in the second trimester of pregnancy. These receptors all come from a female donor with multiple sclerosis, enrolled in a pregnancy study.

CDR3 loop: CSVESSGAYNEQFF. The CDR3 DNA sequence: TGCAGCGTTGAATCTAGCGGGGCCTACAATGAGCAGTTCTTC. J is TRBJ2-1 and V is TRBV29-1; 9 bases map to TRBD2. V trimming: 2 bases; J trimming: 2 bases; junction bases outside the gene matches: 1. The CDR3 consists of 14 residues. CDR1 and CDR2 (germline): SQVTM, ANQGSEA.

This clone appeared a single time. The chain couples TRBV27 to TRBJ2-4, with TRBD1 identical over 8 bases. The ends lost 6 bases at V and 0 bases at J; junction bases unmatched: 13. The CDR3 is made up of 18 amino acids. CDR1 and CDR2 (germline): MNHEY, SMNVEV (reference sequence). The CDR3 nucleotides are TGTGCCAGCAGCGCCCTGACAGGGGTCGGGGAAGCCAAAAACATTCAGTACTTC. As protein: CASSALTGVGEAKNIQYF.

The chain combines TRBV9 with TRBJ2-1; 9 nucleotides agree with TRBD2. This CDR3 comprises 17 residues. The V gene's germline CDR1 is SGDLS and CDR2 YYNGEE. Germline trimming cut 2 bases from V and 9 bases from J; bases unmatched to any gene: 15. This chain's CDR3 is CASSVSPNSGSAGEQFF. CDR3 in DNA: TGTGCCAGCAGCGTGAGCCCTAATAGCGGGAGCGCGGGTGAGCAGTTCTTC. Full variable domain (missing parts from reference TRBV9 and TRBJ2-1): DSGVTQTPKHLITATGQRVTLRCSPRSGDLSVYWYQQSLDQGLQFLIQYYNGEERAKGNILERFSAQQFPDLHSELNLSSLELGDSALYFCASSVSPNSGSAGEQFFGPGTRLTVL.

V is TRBV9 and J is TRBJ1-2; D may be TRBD1 (6 bases). Germline V gene lookup returns CDR1 SGDLS and CDR2 YYNGEE. The V gene lost 3 bases and the J gene lost 5 bases, with 17 bases spanning the gap. This CDR3 is 15 amino acids long. The CDR3 spells CASSAGERTWYGYTF. In nucleotides, the CDR3 is TGTGCCAGCAGCGCAGGGGAACGGACCTGGTATGGCTACACCTTC.

This chain joins TRBV29-1 and TRBJ2-7, with TRBD2 matching 8 bases. Germline trimming cut 0 bases from V and 3 bases from J; bases unmatched to any gene: 19. The CDR3 loop spans 19 amino acids. The germline V gene encodes CDR1 SQVTM and CDR2 ANQGSEA. The CDR3 sequence: CSVEEREGKGSGIGYEQYF. In DNA form, the CDR3 reads TGCAGCGTTGAAGAACGGGAGGGAAAGGGATCGGGGATCGGCTACGAGCAGTACTTC.

This clone was picked up one time. The genes are TRBV2 and TRBJ2-5, with 10 bases matching TRBD2. Unmatched junction bases numbered 10, after V lost 6 bases and J lost 9 bases. CDR3 length equals 14 residues. Germline CDR1 reads SNHLY; CDR2 reads FYNNEI. CDR3: CASRRGLAGAPQYF. DNA of the CDR3: TGTGCCAGCAGAAGAGGGCTAGCGGGGGCGCCCCAGTACTTC.

This rearrangement joins TRBV27 to TRBJ2-4; no firm D call. V lost 1 base and J 5 bases, leaving 12 bases between the germline ends. The CDR3 is 15 residues long. The germline gives CDR1 MNHEY, CDR2 SMNVEV (reference sequence). The CDR3 spells CASSLYSGPENIQYF. CDR3 DNA: TGTGCCAGCAGTTTATATTCTGGGCCCGAAAACATTCAGTACTTC.

This rearrangement joins TRBV6-5 to TRBJ1-2; no definite D call. The CDR3 has 14 residues. Germline CDR1 and CDR2: MNHEY and SVGAGI. Trimming removed 2 bases at V and 8 bases at J, with 15 bases between. The CDR3 protein is CASSYIAAAGGYTF. CDR3 bases: TGTGCCAGCAGTTACATAGCAGCCGCGGGCGGCTACACCTTC.

V is TRBV29-1 and J is TRBJ2-7; D perhaps matches TRBD1 (5 bases). This CDR3 has 18 amino acids. The V gene lost 5 bases and the J gene lost 2 bases, with 28 bases spanning the gap. Germline CDR1 SQVTM, CDR2 ANQGSEA. CDR3 protein: CSVNEKLMDHQGAYEQYF. The DNA for the CDR3 is TGCAGCGTTAATGAGAAATTGATGGACCATCAAGGGGCCTACGAGCAGTACTTC.

This clone was seen just once. The rearrangement uses TRBV7-8 and TRBJ1-2, with a tentative D call TRBD1 (6 bases). CDR3 length: 15 amino acids. With 2 bases removed from V and 4 bases from J, the gap between germline ends came to 14 bases. CDR1 SGHVS and CDR2 FQNEAQ come from the germline V gene. The CDR3 region is CASSLTLSQGYGYTF. DNA of the CDR3: TGTGCCAGCAGCTTAACGCTCTCACAGGGCTATGGCTACACCTTC.

Here the CDR3 DNA reads TGCGCCAGCAGCGGTACAGGGACTGGAAACACCATATATTTT. Protein sequence: CASSGTGTGNTIYF. V gene TRBV5-1 combines with J gene TRBJ1-3, with D perhaps TRBD1 (6 bases). Germline lookup yields CDR1 SGHRS and CDR2 YFSETQ. Trimming took off 4 bases at V and 2 bases at J, with 10 bases between the two ends. CDR3 length: 14 residues.

The rearrangement joins TRBV6-5 to TRBJ2-7, with a tentative D call TRBD1 (6 bases). This CDR3 spans 14 amino acids. Looked up from germline, CDR1 is MNHEY and CDR2 is SVGAGI. With 5 bases removed from V and 2 bases from J, the gap between germline ends came to 13 bases. The CDR3 spells CASSPTGHTYEQYF. Written as DNA, the CDR3 is TGTGCCAGCAGTCCCACGGGACACACCTACGAGCAGTACTTC.

The chain is built from TRBV9 and TRBJ2-2; D gene unclear. Trimming took 0 bases from V and 1 from J, leaving 10 bases between them. CDR1 is SGDLS and CDR2 is YYNGEE in the germline V gene. This CDR3 has 16 amino acids. The CDR3 loop reads CASSVGAFGNTGELFF. The DNA of the CDR3 is TGTGCCAGCAGCGTAGGGGCGTTTGGGAACACCGGGGAGCTGTTTTTT.